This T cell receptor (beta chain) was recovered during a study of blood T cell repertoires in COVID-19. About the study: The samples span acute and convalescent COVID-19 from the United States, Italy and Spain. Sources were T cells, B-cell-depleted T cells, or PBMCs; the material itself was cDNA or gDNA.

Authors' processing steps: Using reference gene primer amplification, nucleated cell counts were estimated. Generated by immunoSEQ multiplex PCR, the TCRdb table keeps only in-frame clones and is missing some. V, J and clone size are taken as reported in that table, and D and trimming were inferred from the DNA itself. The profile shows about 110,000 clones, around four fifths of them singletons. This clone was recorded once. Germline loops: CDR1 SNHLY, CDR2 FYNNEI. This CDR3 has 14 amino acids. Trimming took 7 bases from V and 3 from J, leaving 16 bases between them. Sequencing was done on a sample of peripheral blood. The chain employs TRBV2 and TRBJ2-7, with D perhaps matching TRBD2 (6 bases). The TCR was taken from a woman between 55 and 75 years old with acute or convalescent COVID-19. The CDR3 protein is CASTLQEGGYEQYF. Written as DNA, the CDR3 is TGTGCCAGCACCTTACAGGAGGGCGGCTACGAGCAGTACTTC.